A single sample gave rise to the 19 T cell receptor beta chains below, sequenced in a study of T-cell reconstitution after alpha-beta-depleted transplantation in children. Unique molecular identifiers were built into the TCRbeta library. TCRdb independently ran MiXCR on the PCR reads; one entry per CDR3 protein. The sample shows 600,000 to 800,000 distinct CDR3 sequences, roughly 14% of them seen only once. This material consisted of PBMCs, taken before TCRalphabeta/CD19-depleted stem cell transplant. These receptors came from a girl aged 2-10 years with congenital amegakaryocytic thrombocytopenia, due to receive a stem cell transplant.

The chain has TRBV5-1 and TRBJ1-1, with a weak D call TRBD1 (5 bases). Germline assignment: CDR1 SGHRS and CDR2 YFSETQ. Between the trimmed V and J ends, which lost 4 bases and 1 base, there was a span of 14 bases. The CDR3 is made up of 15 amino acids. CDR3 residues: CASSTGPSGNTEAFF. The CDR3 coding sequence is TGCGCCAGCAGCACGGGACCGAGCGGGAACACTGAAGCTTTCTTT. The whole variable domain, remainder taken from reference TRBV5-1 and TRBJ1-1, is KAGVTQTPRYLIKTRGQQVTLSCSPISGHRSVSWYQQTPGQGLQFLFEYFSETQRNKGNFPGRFSGRQFSNSRSEMNVSTLELGDSALYLCASSTGPSGNTEAFFGQGTRLTVV.

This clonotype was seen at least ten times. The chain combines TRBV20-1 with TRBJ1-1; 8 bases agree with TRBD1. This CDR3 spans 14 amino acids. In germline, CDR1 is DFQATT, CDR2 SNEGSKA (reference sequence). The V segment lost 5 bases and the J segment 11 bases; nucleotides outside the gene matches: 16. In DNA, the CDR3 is TGCAGTGCTGAGCGGCTAGGACAGGGACCGTTTGCTTTCTTT. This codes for CSAERLGQGPFAFF.

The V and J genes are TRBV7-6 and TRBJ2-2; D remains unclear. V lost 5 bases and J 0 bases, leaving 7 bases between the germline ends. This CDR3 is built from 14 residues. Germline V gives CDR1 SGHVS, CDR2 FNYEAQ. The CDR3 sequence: CASSQETNTGELFF. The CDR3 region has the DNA TGTGCCAGCAGCCAAGAAACGAACACCGGGGAGCTGTTTTTT.

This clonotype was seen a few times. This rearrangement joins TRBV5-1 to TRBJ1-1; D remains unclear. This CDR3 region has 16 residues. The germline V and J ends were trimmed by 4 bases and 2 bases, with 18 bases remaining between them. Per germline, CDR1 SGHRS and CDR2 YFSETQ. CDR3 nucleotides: TGCGCCAGCAGCGCGGGGTCCCGTGGCCCAAACACTGAAGCTTTCTTT. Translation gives CASSAGSRGPNTEAFF.

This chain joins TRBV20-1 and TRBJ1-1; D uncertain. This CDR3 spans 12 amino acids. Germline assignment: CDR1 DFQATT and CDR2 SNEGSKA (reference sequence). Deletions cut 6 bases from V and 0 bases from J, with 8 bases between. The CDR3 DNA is TGCAGTGCCCCCGGAGTGAACACTGAAGCTTTCTTT. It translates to CSAPGVNTEAFF.

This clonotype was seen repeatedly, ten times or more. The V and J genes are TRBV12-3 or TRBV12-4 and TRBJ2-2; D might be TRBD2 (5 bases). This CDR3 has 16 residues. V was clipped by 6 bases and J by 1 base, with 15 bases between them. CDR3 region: CASSPQRAVNTGELFF. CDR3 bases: TGTGCCAGCAGCCCTCAGAGGGCGGTGAACACCGGGGAGCTGTTTTTT.

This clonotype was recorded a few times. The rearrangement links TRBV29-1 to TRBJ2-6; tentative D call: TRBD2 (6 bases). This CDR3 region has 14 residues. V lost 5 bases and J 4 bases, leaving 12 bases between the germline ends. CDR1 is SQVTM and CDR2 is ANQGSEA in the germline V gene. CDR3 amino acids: CSVSGGPGANVLTF. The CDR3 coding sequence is TGCAGCGTTTCCGGGGGTCCCGGGGCCAACGTCCTGACTTTC. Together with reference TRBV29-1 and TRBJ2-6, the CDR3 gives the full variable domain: SAVISQKPSRDICQRGTSLTIQCQVDSQVTMMFWYRQQPGQSLTLIATANQGSEATYESGFVIDKFPISRPNLTFSTLTVSNMSPEDSSIYLCSVSGGPGANVLTFGAGSRLTVL.

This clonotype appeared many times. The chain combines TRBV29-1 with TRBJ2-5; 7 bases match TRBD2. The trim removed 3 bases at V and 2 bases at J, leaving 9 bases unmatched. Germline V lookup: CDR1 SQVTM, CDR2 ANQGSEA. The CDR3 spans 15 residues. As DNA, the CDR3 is TGCAGCGTTGAGAGCGGGGAAGGGCCTCAAGAGACCCAGTACTTC. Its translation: CSVESGEGPQETQYF.

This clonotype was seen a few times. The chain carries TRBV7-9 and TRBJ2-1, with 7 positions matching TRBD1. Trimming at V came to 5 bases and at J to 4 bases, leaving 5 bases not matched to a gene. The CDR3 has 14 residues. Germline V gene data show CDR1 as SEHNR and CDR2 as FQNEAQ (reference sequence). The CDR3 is CASSPWTGYNEQFF. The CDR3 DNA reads TGTGCCAGCAGCCCCTGGACAGGATACAATGAGCAGTTCTTC.

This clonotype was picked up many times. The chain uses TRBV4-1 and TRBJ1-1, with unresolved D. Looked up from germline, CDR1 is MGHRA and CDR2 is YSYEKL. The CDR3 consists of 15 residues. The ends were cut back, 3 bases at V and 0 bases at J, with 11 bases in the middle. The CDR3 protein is CASSQDGYMNTEAFF. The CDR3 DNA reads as TGCGCCAGCAGCCAGGACGGATACATGAACACTGAAGCTTTCTTT.

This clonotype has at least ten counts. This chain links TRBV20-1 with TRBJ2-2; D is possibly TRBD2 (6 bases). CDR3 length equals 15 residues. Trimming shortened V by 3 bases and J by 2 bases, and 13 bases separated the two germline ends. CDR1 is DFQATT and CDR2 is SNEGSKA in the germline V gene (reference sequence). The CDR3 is CSASTPGTNTGELFF. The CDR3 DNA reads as TGCAGTGCTAGTACTCCCGGGACTAACACCGGGGAGCTGTTTTTT.

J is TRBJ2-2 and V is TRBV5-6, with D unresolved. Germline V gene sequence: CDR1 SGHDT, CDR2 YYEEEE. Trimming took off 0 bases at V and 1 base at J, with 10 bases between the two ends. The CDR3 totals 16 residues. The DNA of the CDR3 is TGTGCCAGCAGCTTGGCCATCTCCCAGAACACCGGGGAGCTGTTTTTT. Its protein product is CASSLAISQNTGELFF. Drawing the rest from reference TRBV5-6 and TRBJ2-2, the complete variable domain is DAGVTQSPTHLIKTRGQQVTLRCSPKSGHDTVSWYQQALGQGPQFIFQYYEEEERQRGNFPDRFSGHQFPNYSSELNVNALLLGDSALYLCASSLAISQNTGELFFGEGSRLTVL.

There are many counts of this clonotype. The CDR3 DNA sequence: TGTGCCAGCAGTTTACTCACCAGGTTTACGAGCTCCTACAATGAGCAGTTCTTC. Translating gives CASSLLTRFTSSYNEQFF. The chain couples TRBV27 to TRBJ2-1; unclear D gene. The CDR3 has 18 residues. Trimming cost V 2 bases and J 0 bases, with 17 bases left between them. Germline V gene sequence: CDR1 MNHEY, CDR2 SMNVEV (reference sequence).

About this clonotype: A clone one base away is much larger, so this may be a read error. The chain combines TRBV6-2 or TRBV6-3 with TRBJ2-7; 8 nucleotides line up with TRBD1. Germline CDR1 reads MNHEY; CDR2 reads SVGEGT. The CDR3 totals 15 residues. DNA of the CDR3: TGTGCCAGCTATTCCCAGGGGGCCAGCGCCTACGAGCATTACTTC. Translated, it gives CASYSQGASAYEHYF.

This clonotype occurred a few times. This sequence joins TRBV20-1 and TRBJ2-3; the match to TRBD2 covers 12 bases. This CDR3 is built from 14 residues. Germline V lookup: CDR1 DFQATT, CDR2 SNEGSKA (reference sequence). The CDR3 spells CSNLAGGSTDTQYF. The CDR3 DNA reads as TGCAGCAACCTAGCGGGAGGGAGCACAGATACGCAGTATTTT.

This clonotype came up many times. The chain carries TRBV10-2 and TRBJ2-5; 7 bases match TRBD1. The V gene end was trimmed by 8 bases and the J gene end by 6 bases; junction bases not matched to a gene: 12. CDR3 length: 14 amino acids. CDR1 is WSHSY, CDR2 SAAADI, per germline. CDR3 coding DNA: TGCGCCAGCCTCCGCGCAGGACAGGATAAGACCCAGTACTTC. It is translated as CASLRAGQDKTQYF.

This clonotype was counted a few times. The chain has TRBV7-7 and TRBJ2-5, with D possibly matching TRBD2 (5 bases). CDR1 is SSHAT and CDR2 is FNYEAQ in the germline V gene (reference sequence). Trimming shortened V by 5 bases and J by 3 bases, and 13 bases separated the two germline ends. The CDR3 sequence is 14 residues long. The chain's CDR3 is CASSPAGVEETQYF. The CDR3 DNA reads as TGTGCCAGCAGCCCGGCGGGTGTAGAAGAGACCCAGTACTTC.

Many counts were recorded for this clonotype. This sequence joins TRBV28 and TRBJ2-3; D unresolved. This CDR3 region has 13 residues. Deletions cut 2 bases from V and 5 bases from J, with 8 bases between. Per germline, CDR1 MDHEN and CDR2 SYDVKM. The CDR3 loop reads CASSLPGRDTQYF. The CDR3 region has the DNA TGTGCCAGCAGTTTACCCGGACGAGATACGCAGTATTTT.

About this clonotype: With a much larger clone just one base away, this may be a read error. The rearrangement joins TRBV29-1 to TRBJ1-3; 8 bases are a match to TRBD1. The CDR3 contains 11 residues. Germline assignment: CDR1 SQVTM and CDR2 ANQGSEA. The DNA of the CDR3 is TGCAGCTCCGGACAGGGAGACACCATAAATTTT. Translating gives CSSGQGDTINF.